This paragraph reports one T cell receptor (beta chain). Looked up from germline, CDR1 is MDHEN and CDR2 is SYDVKM. Trimming shortened V by 6 bases and J by 1 base, and 9 bases separated the two germline ends. CDR3 length equals 13 residues. Preparing the TCRbeta library involved the use of unique molecular identifiers. TCRdb analysed the PCR reads with MiXCR anew, one entry per CDR3 protein. Among about 500,000 distinct CDR3 sequences listed, roughly 33% were seen once. This entry is derived from a study of T-cell reconstitution after alpha-beta-depleted transplantation in children. J is TRBJ1-1 and V is TRBV28; TRBD1 is a possible D gene (6 bases). This material consisted of PBMCs from the stem cell graft donor, taken from the stem cell graft. This TCR was sampled from a human donor who donated a stem cell graft to a child with aplastic anemia. CDR3 nucleotides: TGTGCCAGCAGGGTACAGGGGAACACTGAAGCTTTCTTT. This gives the protein CASRVQGNTEAFF.